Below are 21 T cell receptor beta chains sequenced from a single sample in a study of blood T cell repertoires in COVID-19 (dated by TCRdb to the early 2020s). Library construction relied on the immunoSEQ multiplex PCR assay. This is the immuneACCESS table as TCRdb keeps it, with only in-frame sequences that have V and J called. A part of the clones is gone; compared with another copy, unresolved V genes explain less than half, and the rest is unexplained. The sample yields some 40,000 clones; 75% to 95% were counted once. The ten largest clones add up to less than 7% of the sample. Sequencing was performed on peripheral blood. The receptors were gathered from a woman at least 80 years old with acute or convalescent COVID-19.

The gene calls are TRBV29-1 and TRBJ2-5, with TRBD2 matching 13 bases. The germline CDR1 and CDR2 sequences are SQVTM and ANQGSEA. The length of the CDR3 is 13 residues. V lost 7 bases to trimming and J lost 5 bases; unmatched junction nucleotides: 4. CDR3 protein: CSAWTSGGETQYF. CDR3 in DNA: TGCAGCGCTTGGACTAGCGGGGGTGAGACCCAGTACTTC.

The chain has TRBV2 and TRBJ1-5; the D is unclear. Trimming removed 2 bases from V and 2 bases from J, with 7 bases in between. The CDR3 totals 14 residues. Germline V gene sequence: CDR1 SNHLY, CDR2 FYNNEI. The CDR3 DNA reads TGTGCCAGCAGTGAATGGGCCGGCAATCAGCCCCAGCATTTT. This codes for CASSEWAGNQPQHF.

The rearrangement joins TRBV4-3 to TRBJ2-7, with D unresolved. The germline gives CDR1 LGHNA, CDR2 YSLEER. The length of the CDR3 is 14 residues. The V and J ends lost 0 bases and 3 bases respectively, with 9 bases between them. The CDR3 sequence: CASSQDLFRYEQYF. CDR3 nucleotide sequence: TGCGCCAGCAGCCAAGATCTGTTTCGCTACGAGCAGTACTTC.

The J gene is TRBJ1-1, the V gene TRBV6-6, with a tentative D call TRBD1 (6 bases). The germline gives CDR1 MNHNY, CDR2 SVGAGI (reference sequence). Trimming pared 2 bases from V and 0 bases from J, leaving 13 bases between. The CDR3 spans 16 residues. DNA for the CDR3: TGTGCCAGCAGTTACCCTAGGGGGGGCCTGAACACTGAAGCTTTCTTT. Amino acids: CASSYPRGGLNTEAFF.

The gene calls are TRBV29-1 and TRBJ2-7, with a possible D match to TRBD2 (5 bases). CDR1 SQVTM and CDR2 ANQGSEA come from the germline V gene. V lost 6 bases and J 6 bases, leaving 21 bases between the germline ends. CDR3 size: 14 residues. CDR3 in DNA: TGCAGCGTACCCCACGGAGGCGACCACTCCGAGCAGTACTTC. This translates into CSVPHGGDHSEQYF.

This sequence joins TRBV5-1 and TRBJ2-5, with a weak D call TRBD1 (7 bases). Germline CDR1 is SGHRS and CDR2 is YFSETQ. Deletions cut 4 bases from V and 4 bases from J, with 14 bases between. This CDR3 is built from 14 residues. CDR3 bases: TGCGCCAGCAGCCCGCAGGGGGGTGGAGAGACCCAGTACTTC. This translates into CASSPQGGGETQYF.

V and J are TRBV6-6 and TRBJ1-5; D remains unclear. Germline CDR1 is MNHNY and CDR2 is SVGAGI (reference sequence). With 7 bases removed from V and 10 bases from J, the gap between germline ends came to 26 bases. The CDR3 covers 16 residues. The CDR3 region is CASIDRSPDEGGPQHF. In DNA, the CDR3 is TGTGCCAGCATCGACCGTTCCCCGGACGAGGGAGGTCCCCAGCATTTT.

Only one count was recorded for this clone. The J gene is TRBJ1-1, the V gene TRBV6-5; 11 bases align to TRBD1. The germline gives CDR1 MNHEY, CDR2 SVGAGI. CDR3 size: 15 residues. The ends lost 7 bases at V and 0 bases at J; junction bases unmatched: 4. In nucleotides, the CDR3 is TGTGCCAGCACCAGGACAGGGGGCATGAACACTGAAGCTTTCTTT. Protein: CASTRTGGMNTEAFF.

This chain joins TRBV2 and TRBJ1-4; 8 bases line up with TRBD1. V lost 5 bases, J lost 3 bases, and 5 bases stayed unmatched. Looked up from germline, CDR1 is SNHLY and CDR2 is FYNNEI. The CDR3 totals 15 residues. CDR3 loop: CASSLQGVSNEKLFF. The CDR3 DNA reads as TGTGCCAGCAGTTTACAGGGGGTCTCTAATGAAAAACTGTTTTTT.

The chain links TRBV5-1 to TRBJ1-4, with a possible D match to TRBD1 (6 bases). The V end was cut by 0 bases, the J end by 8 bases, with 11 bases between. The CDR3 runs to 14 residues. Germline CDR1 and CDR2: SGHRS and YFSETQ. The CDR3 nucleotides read TGCGCCAGCAGCTTGGGGGGCCAGGGGGAAAAACTGTTTTTT. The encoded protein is CASSLGGQGEKLFF.

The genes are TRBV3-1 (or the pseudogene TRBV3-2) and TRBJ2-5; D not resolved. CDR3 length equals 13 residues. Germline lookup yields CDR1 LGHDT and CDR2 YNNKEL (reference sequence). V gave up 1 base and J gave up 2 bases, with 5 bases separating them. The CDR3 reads CASSQARQETQYF. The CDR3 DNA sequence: TGTGCCAGCAGCCAAGCGAGACAAGAGACCCAGTACTTC.

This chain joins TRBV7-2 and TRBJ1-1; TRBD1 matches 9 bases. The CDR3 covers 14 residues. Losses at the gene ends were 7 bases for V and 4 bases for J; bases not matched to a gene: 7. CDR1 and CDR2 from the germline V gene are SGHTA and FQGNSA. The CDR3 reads CASTWRDRATEAFF. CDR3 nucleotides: TGTGCCAGCACCTGGCGGGACAGGGCCACTGAAGCTTTCTTT.

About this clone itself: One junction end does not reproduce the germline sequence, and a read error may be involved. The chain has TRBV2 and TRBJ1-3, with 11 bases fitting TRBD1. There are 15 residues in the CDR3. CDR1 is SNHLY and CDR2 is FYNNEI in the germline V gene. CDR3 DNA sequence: TGTGCCAGCGGAGGACGGGACAGGGGGATAAGGAAGTTAGATTTT. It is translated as CASGGRDRGIRKLDF.

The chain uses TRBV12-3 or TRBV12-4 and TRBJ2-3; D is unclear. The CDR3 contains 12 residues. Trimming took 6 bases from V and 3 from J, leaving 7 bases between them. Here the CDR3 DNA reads TGTGCCAGCAGCACGGTGACAGATACGCAGTATTTT. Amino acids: CASSTVTDTQYF.

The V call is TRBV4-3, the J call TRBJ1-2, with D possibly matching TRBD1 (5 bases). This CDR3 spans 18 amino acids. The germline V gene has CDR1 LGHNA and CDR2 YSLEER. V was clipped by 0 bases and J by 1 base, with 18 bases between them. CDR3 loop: CASSQDPPGHAYNYGYTF. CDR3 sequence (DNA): TGCGCCAGCAGCCAAGATCCTCCCGGACACGCATATAACTATGGCTACACCTTC.

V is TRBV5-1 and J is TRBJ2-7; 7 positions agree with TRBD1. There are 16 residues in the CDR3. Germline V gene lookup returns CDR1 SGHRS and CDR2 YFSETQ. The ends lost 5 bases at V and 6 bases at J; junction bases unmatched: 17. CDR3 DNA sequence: TGCGCCAGCAGTTCCCATCGGACAGGTGGTCGGGGCGAGCAGTACTTC. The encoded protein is CASSSHRTGGRGEQYF.

CDR3 nucleotides: TGCAGTGCAGCGATAGAGGCAGAACTGTTTTTT. It is translated as CSAAIEAELFF. The rearrangement uses TRBV20-1 and TRBJ1-4; unclear D gene. This CDR3 comprises 11 residues. Germline values: CDR1 DFQATT, CDR2 SNEGSKA (reference sequence). Trimming stripped 6 bases from V and 12 bases from J, with 14 bases between.

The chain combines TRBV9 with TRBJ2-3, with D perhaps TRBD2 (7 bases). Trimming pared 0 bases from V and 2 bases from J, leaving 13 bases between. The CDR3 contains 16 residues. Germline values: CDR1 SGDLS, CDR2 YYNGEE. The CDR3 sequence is CASSVGGGGYTDTQYF. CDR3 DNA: TGTGCCAGCAGCGTAGGGGGCGGGGGCTACACAGATACGCAGTATTTT. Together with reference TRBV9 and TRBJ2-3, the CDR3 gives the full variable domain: DSGVTQTPKHLITATGQRVTLRCSPRSGDLSVYWYQQSLDQGLQFLIQYYNGEERAKGNILERFSAQQFPDLHSELNLSSLELGDSALYFCASSVGGGGYTDTQYFGPGTRLTVL.

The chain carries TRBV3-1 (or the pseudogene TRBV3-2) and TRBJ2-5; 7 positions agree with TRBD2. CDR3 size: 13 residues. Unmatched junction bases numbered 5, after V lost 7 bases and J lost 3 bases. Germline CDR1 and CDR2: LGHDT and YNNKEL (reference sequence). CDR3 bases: TGTGCCAGCAAGCGCGGGGGAGAAGAGACCCAGTACTTC. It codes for CASKRGGEETQYF.

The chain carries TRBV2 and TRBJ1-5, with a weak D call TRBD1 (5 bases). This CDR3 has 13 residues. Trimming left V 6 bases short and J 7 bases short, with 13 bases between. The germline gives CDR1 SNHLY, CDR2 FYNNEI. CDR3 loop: CASRKGEGQPQHF. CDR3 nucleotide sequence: TGTGCCAGCAGGAAAGGGGAAGGGCAGCCCCAGCATTTT.

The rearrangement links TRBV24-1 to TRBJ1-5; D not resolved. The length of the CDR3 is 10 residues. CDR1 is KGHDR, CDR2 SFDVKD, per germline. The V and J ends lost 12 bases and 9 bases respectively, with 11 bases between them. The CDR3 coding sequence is TGTGCCCCACCAGGTGCGCCCCAGCATTTT. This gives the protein CAPPGAPQHF.